Sequencing of this T cell receptor (beta chain) was carried out in a study of OX40 agonist ivuxolimab in advanced cancers. For the study in its entirety: The costimulatory receptor OX40 (CD134) was targeted by ivuxolimab, a fully human IgG2 agonistic monoclonal antibody. Among the roughly 50 dose-escalation patients, around 19 had hepatocellular carcinoma, 15 or so melanoma, 9 renal cell carcinoma and 9 head and neck cancer. Intravenous ivuxolimab was administered to patients every 2 weeks at six dose levels: 0.01, 0.1, 0.3, 1.5, 3 and 10 mg/kg. A male proportion of around 81% and a mean age of approximately 62 years, ranging from about 20 to 80, were recorded for the dose-escalation cohort. The point of sequencing TCRbeta in the periphery was to test whether ivuxolimab changed TCR sequence diversity and drove clonal T-cell expansion. Prior anti-PD-1, anti-PD-L1 or anti-CTLA-4 therapy was permitted, and checkpoint inhibitors had been received by about 37% of dose-escalation patients. The paper describes the monotherapy dose-escalation part (N of about 57 patients) of the phase I trial of ivuxolimab. Partial responses occurred in three dose-escalation patients, of whom one had hepatocellular carcinoma and two had cutaneous melanoma. The paper as a whole reports these results and caveats: Partial responders in the 0.1-3.0 mg/kg groups had among the lowest normalized peripheral clonal expansion, especially among CD8+ T cells. Low levels of normalized T-cell clonal expansion were also shown by some nonresponding patients. The antigen specificity of the peripheral T cells that underwent clonal expansion was not determined. After ivuxolimab, CD8+ T cells had more expanded clones than CD4+ T cells on average. At doses of 0.1 to 3.0 mg/kg, clonal expansion of both CD4+ and CD8+ blood T cells was observed from baseline to week 6.

For this clone: Its recognized antigen is unknown. No base-level quality is on record; no much larger clone is a single base apart.

The cysteine opens and the phenylalanine closes a CDR3 of 18 amino acids. Only the CDR3 DNA stays, 54 bases, in frame from base 1. The trial excluded patients who had a history of autoimmune disease or who were on systemic immunosuppression. Peripheral blood for TCR sequencing was collected from all dose cohorts at baseline, on cycle 4 day 1, and on cycle 7 day 1. The samples were taken from a phase I, first-in-human, multicenter, open-label dose-escalation trial of ivuxolimab. Adults with locally advanced or metastatic head and neck squamous cell, hepatocellular, melanoma or renal cell carcinoma were enrolled in the trial. Before TCR sequencing, CD4+ T cells and CD8+ T cells from peripheral blood were sorted into separate populations. To sequence the TCRbeta CDR3 region, genomic DNA was isolated from the sorted cells. The immunoSEQ Assay was used to sequence the TCRbeta CDR3 regions. The clones in this table, taken by TCRdb from immuneACCESS, are in-frame only. Not every clone is retained; where verified, under half of the shortfall comes from an unresolved V gene, and the cause of the rest is unknown. The sample table records more than 95,000 clones; roughly 95% of these occur just once. About 0.18% of the sample rests with the top ten.

The chain uses TRBV12-2 and TRBJ2-1; the DNA was not compared with TRBD1, the D call given in the table. TRBV12-2 is recorded as a pseudogene. Sequences were derived from CD4+ or CD8+ T cells sorted from blood, sampled in a trial of the OX40 agonist ivuxolimab. This receptor was obtained from an adult with an advanced solid tumor such as melanoma, head and neck, liver or kidney cancer. This receptor carries the CDR3 CASRSEHKVRGPGDEQFF. The DNA sequence is as follows: TGTGCAAGTCGCTCAGAGCATAAGGTGAGGGGGCCAGGCGATGAGCAGTTCTTC.